These T cell receptor beta chains were read from a single sample in a study of cytomegalovirus exposure and HLA in healthy donors. Libraries were prepared by immunoSEQ multiplex PCR; TCRdb keeps only in-frame clonotypes and omits some of them. The table shows 70,000 or so clones, with around 86% occurring only once. Sequencing used PBMCs. Receptors originate from a woman aged 25 to 39 in good health and CMV-seronegative. Each CDR3 is given with its conserved first and last residue. Fields, in order: J gene, V gene, clone size, D gene, CDR3 protein, CDR3 DNA. A D gene is named only where the DNA matches it firmly. A clone size is listed for some rows: how often the clone was seen (once, few, many), or a class if it is expanded.

>TRBJ1-2|TRBV2|NA|NA
CASSDIGGANYGYTF
TGTGCCAGCAGTGATATCGGCGGGGCGAACTATGGCTACACCTTC
>TRBJ2-2|TRBV6-5|NA|TRBD1
CASSARDRAGELFF
TGTGCCAGCAGTGCACGGGACAGGGCCGGGGAGCTGTTTTTT
>TRBJ2-7|TRBV5-1|NA|TRBD1
CASSLKPHGTETFDEQYF
TGCGCCAGCAGCTTGAAGCCTCACGGGACAGAGACCTTCGACGAGCAGTACTTC
>TRBJ2-4|TRBV19|NA|TRBD1
CASSPGQGAPKNIQYF
TGTGCCAGTAGCCCGGGACAGGGGGCGCCTAAAAACATTCAGTACTTC
>TRBJ1-2|TRBV9|NA|NA
CASSSPRNARSYGYTF
TGTGCCAGCAGCTCACCGAGGAACGCGAGGAGTTATGGCTACACCTTC
>TRBJ2-2|TRBV9|once|TRBD1
CASSATGARGGELFF
TGTGCCAGCAGCGCGACAGGGGCCCGGGGAGGGGAGCTGTTTTTT
>TRBJ1-5|TRBV4-1|once|NA
CASSLAPTANQPQHF
TGCGCCAGCAGCCTCGCCCCGACAGCAAATCAGCCCCAGCATTTT
>TRBJ2-3|TRBV27|NA|TRBD1
CASSSGQSTDTQYF
TGTGCCAGCAGTTCGGGACAGTCCACAGATACGCAGTATTTT
>TRBJ2-7|TRBV10-3|NA|TRBD2
CAISGGLAGGTYEQYF
TGTGCCATCAGTGGGGGACTAGCGGGGGGTACCTACGAGCAGTACTTC
>TRBJ2-7|TRBV7-2|once|TRBD2
CASSLRLAGRYEQYF
TGTGCCAGCAGCTTAAGATTAGCGGGACGGTACGAGCAGTACTTC
>TRBJ1-2|TRBV7-9|once|NA
CASSLAPAADYGYTF
TGTGCCAGCAGCTTAGCGCCTGCCGCAGACTATGGCTACACCTTC
>TRBJ2-3|TRBV19|NA|NA
CASSPRGASTDTQYF
TGTGCCAGTAGCCCGCGGGGTGCTAGCACAGATACGCAGTATTTT
>TRBJ2-1|TRBV11-3|few|NA
CASGLSGSYNEQFF
TGTGCCAGTGGACTTAGCGGCTCCTACAATGAGCAGTTCTTC
>TRBJ2-7|TRBV6-5|NA|TRBD1
CASSGTGYHEQYF
TGTGCCAGCAGTGGGACAGGGTACCACGAGCAGTACTTC
>TRBJ2-5|TRBV11-3|NA|NA
CASSLARGRETQYF
TGTGCCAGCAGCTTGGCCCGCGGGCGGGAGACCCAGTACTTC
>TRBJ1-2|TRBV19|NA|TRBD1
CASKTGVGYTF
TGTGCCAGCAAAACAGGGGTTGGCTACACCTTC
>TRBJ2-3|TRBV5-1|NA|NA
CASSLEGTDTQYF
TGCGCCAGCAGCTTGGAGGGGACAGATACGCAGTATTTT
>TRBJ1-1|TRBV5-1|NA|NA
CASSLVGPGLDTEAFF
TGCGCCAGCAGCTTGGTAGGCCCAGGCTTGGACACTGAAGCTTTCTTT
>TRBJ2-1|TRBV25-1|once|TRBD1
CASSGQGPYNEQFF
TGTGCCAGCAGTGGACAGGGTCCGTACAATGAGCAGTTCTTC
>TRBJ1-2|TRBV4-2|NA|NA
CASSQDRGSYGYTF
TGTGCCAGCAGCCAAGACAGGGGCAGTTATGGCTACACCTTC
>TRBJ2-3|TRBV18|NA|NA
CASSPGGSAKGGDTQYF
TGTGCCAGCTCACCGGGCGGTAGCGCCAAGGGTGGAGATACGCAGTATTTT
>TRBJ2-3|TRBV25-1|NA|NA
CASSPGAGTDTQYF
TGTGCCAGCAGTCCAGGGGCCGGGACAGATACGCAGTATTTT
>TRBJ2-1|TRBV30|NA|TRBD1
CAWSIGQGAANEQFF
TGTGCCTGGAGTATCGGACAGGGGGCGGCAAATGAGCAGTTCTTC
>TRBJ1-6|TRBV30|NA|NA
CAWSVTTDSPLHF
TGTGCCTGGAGTGTTACCACGGATTCACCCCTCCACTTT
>TRBJ2-6|TRBV11-1|NA|TRBD1
CASSTNRGTGANVLTF
TGTGCCAGCAGCACGAACAGGGGAACTGGGGCCAACGTCCTGACTTTC
>TRBJ2-3|TRBV7-2|NA|NA
CASSHRLGVTADTQYF
TGTGCCAGCAGCCATCGATTAGGGGTGACCGCAGATACGCAGTATTTT
>TRBJ1-1|TRBV7-9|NA|TRBD1
CASSPDRDGAEAFF
TGTGCCAGCAGCCCGGACAGGGATGGCGCTGAAGCTTTCTTT
>TRBJ2-7|TRBV4-3|NA|TRBD2
CASSQDLAGRYEQYF
TGCGCCAGCAGCCAGGACCTAGCGGGACGCTACGAGCAGTACTTC
>TRBJ1-1|TRBV7-2|NA|NA
CASSLGLGGTEAFF
TGTGCCAGCAGCTTGGGGCTCGGGGGCACTGAAGCTTTCTTT
>TRBJ1-1|TRBV19|NA|NA
CASSGPQDTEAFF
TGTGCCAGTAGTGGGCCCCAAGACACTGAAGCTTTCTTT
>TRBJ2-7|TRBV5-1|NA|TRBD1
CASSLTTGTGYEQYF
TGCGCCAGCAGCTTGACGACCGGGACAGGGTACGAGCAGTACTTC
>TRBJ2-6|TRBV7-6|NA|TRBD1
CASSLPPGQGPLSGANVLTF
TGTGCCAGCAGCTTACCTCCGGGACAGGGGCCTCTCTCTGGGGCCAACGTCCTGACTTTC
>TRBJ2-6|TRBV6-6|NA|TRBD1
CAGGTGTGANVLTF
TGTGCCGGCGGGACAGGGACTGGGGCCAACGTCCTGACTTTC
>TRBJ2-5|TRBV30|NA|NA
CAWTTGIQETQYF
TGTGCCTGGACTACAGGGATCCAAGAGACCCAGTACTTC
>TRBJ2-6|TRBV11-2|NA|NA
CASSLERFSGANVLTF
TGTGCCAGCAGCTTAGAACGGTTCTCTGGGGCCAACGTCCTGACTTTC
>TRBJ2-3|TRBV6-6|NA|TRBD2
CASTLSGSPTDTQYF
TGTGCCAGCACTCTCAGCGGGAGCCCCACAGATACGCAGTATTTT
>TRBJ2-6|TRBV23-1|NA|TRBD1
CASSPLRQGRANVLTF
TGCGCCAGCAGTCCCCTAAGACAGGGGCGAGCCAACGTCCTGACTTTC
>TRBJ2-7|TRBV27|NA|TRBD1
CASSAGTGSYEQYF
TGTGCCAGCAGTGCCGGGACAGGGAGTTACGAGCAGTACTTC
>TRBJ2-3|TRBV4-2|NA|NA
CASSPTLGRSRSNTQYF
TGTGCCAGCAGCCCTACGTTGGGGAGGTCACGTTCGAATACGCAGTATTTT
>TRBJ2-1|TRBV2|NA|TRBD2
CASQGPIAGRPYNEQFF
TGTGCCAGCCAAGGGCCGATAGCGGGAAGACCATACAATGAGCAGTTCTTC
>TRBJ2-3|TRBV9|NA|TRBD2
CASSVTAGGGGTDTQYF
TGTGCCAGCAGCGTAACAGCGGGAGGGGGTGGCACAGATACGCAGTATTTT
>TRBJ2-3|TRBV9|once|NA
CASSLETGTQYF
TGTGCCAGCAGCCTAGAAACGGGAACGCAGTATTTT
>TRBJ2-7|TRBV6-5|NA|NA
CASSRGTVPSYEQYF
TGTGCCAGCAGCCGCGGGACAGTACCCTCCTACGAGCAGTACTTC
>TRBJ2-6|TRBV18|NA|TRBD1
CASSLRTGGTGANVLTF
TGTGCCAGCTCACTACGGACAGGGGGGACTGGGGCCAACGTCCTGACTTTC
>TRBJ2-1|TRBV5-4|NA|NA
CASTKGGSLSYNEQFF
TGTGCCAGCACCAAGGGCGGGTCCCTTTCCTACAATGAGCAGTTCTTC
>TRBJ1-5|TRBV28|NA|TRBD1
CASSLRPQGDYSNQPQHF
TGTGCCAGCAGTTTACGTCCCCAGGGGGATTATAGCAATCAGCCCCAGCATTTT
>TRBJ2-2|TRBV9|NA|TRBD2
CASSVGTSGRGGELFF
TGTGCCAGCAGCGTAGGGACTAGCGGGAGAGGCGGGGAGCTGTTTTTT
>TRBJ2-7|TRBV4-1|NA|TRBD1
CASSQDLAGGGTYEQYF
TGCGCCAGCAGCCAAGATCTCGCAGGGGGCGGAACCTACGAGCAGTACTTC
>TRBJ2-1|TRBV6-5|NA|TRBD2
CASSYLTSGSPRFF
TGTGCCAGCAGTTACTTGACTAGCGGGAGTCCTCGGTTCTTC